This entry describes one TCR beta chain. Its specificity is not known. Each of the sorted populations had a purity greater than 95%. Expressed TCRB transcripts were sequenced, since all the RNA that had been isolated was reverse transcribed. Some clones are missing from TCRdb's copy, which holds only in-frame ones; the method was immunoSEQ multiplex PCR. The sample consists of around 340,000 clones, roughly a fifth of them appearing once. This entry is derived from a study of beta chain features in type 1 diabetes. Study-level findings and limits: TCRB rearrangement may or may not be influenced by HLA type; here this remained unresolved. In type 1 diabetes patients, VDJ junctions had fewer insertions; deletions at these junctions were more frequent.

The CDR3 consists of 13 residues. Trimming removed 2 bases from V and 8 bases from J; junction bases left unmatched: 8. CDR1 GTSNPN and CDR2 SVGIG come from the germline V gene (reference sequence). The sequenced material came from naive CD4+ T cells from blood. The chain carries TRBV30 and TRBJ1-2; TRBD1 aligns across 7 bases. The receptor was derived from a woman younger than 30 in good health. The DNA for the CDR3 is TGTGCCTGGAGTCCTCAGGGGGACCGGGGCTACACCTTC. Translated, it gives CAWSPQGDRGYTF.